One sample yielded the 25 T cell receptor beta chains listed below, sequenced in a study of T cell responses to AZD1222 COVID-19 vaccine. Here immunoSEQ multiplex PCR was the method, and the copy in TCRdb shows in-frame clones only, minus some. Of 150,000 to 180,000 clones listed, around 90% are singletons. Sequenced material: peripheral blood, taken on day 0 of AZD1222 vaccination. These receptors were obtained from an adult in good health.

V gene TRBV9 combines with J gene TRBJ1-2, with D maybe TRBD1 (6 bases). Germline-derived CDR1 and CDR2 are SGDLS and YYNGEE. CDR3 length: 13 residues. V was cut by 4 bases and J by 8 bases, with 15 bases left in between. CDR3 protein: CASSLRGGLGYTF. DNA of the CDR3: TGTGCCAGCAGCCTCAGAGGGGGGTTAGGCTACACCTTC.

This chain links TRBV13 with TRBJ1-1; D gene uncertain. In germline, CDR1 is PRHDT, CDR2 FYEKMQ (reference sequence). The V and J ends lost 0 bases and 0 bases respectively, with 11 bases between them. CDR3 size: 16 residues. CDR3: CASSLGAAEMNTEAFF. The CDR3 DNA sequence: TGTGCCAGCAGCTTAGGGGCAGCCGAAATGAACACTGAAGCTTTCTTT.

The V and J genes are TRBV5-5 and TRBJ2-3; D remains ambiguous. CDR3 length: 14 amino acids. Germline values: CDR1 SGHKS, CDR2 YYEKEE (reference sequence). Trimming took off 1 base at V and 4 bases at J, with 10 bases between the two ends. The CDR3 loop reads CASSLLESADTQYF. Here the CDR3 DNA reads TGTGCCAGCAGCTTGTTAGAGTCGGCAGATACGCAGTATTTT.

In its sample, this clone was seen once. This chain links TRBV16 with TRBJ1-1, with a tentative D call TRBD1 (5 bases). Per the germline V gene, CDR1 is KGHSY and CDR2 is FQNENV. V shed 4 bases and J shed 3 bases, with 12 bases lying between them. This CDR3 contains 14 residues. CDR3 coding DNA: TGTGCCAGCAGCCTCCGGGGGGGGGACACTGAAGCTTTCTTT. Protein: CASSLRGGDTEAFF.

This chain links TRBV24-1 with TRBJ1-5; 8 nucleotides align to TRBD1. The CDR3 covers 18 residues. Germline CDR1 is KGHDR and CDR2 is SFDVKD. V shed 4 bases and J 0 bases; nucleotides not matched to a gene: 10. The CDR3 reads CATSDARAGGLSNQPQHF. The DNA for the CDR3 is TGTGCCACCAGTGACGCGCGGGCAGGGGGCCTTAGCAATCAGCCCCAGCATTTT.

The chain carries TRBV25-1 and TRBJ2-1, with TRBD2 matching 9 bases. Germline V gives CDR1 MGHDK, CDR2 SYGVNS. The CDR3 has 13 residues. Trimming took 3 bases from V and 8 from J; bases not matched to a gene: 2. CDR3 protein: CASSDLAGYEQFF. CDR3 in DNA: TGTGCCAGCAGTGATCTAGCGGGGTATGAGCAGTTCTTC.

V and J are TRBV7-6 and TRBJ1-2; D remains ambiguous. The germline V gene has CDR1 SGHVS and CDR2 FNYEAQ. This CDR3 region has 12 residues. The germline V and J ends were trimmed by 1 base and 3 bases, with 3 bases remaining between them. The CDR3 reads CASSLGDYGYTF. CDR3 bases: TGTGCCAGCAGCTTAGGGGACTATGGCTACACCTTC.

This clone was seen just once. The chain couples TRBV27 to TRBJ2-1; 12 bases map to TRBD2. V was pared by 5 bases and J by 3 bases, with 5 bases of the junction left unmatched. The CDR3 has 16 amino acids. Germline V gene lookup returns CDR1 MNHEY and CDR2 SMNVEV (reference sequence). Here the CDR3 reads CASSPRLAGVYNEQFF. CDR3 DNA sequence: TGTGCCAGCAGTCCCCGACTAGCGGGAGTCTACAATGAGCAGTTCTTC.

In this sample, this clone turned up once. The J gene is TRBJ2-3, the V gene TRBV5-1, with unresolved D. The CDR3 runs to 13 residues. V lost 6 bases and J lost 6, with 14 bases in between. Germline CDR1 SGHRS, CDR2 YFSETQ. The CDR3 DNA reads TGCGCCAGCATCATTTCCCCTGGCGATACGCAGTATTTT. Translated: CASIISPGDTQYF. The full variable domain, with the rest looked up from reference TRBV5-1 and TRBJ2-3, is KAGVTQTPRYLIKTRGQQVTLSCSPISGHRSVSWYQQTPGQGLQFLFEYFSETQRNKGNFPGRFSGRQFSNSRSEMNVSTLELGDSALYLCASIISPGDTQYFGPGTRLTVL.

This chain uses TRBV19 with TRBJ1-5; the D is unclear. The CDR3 has 14 amino acids. Trimming took 3 bases from V and 0 from J, leaving 6 bases between them. CDR1 is LNHDA, CDR2 SQIVND, per germline (reference sequence). The CDR3 is CASSIQVSNQPQHF. The CDR3 DNA is TGTGCCAGTAGTATTCAGGTTAGCAATCAGCCCCAGCATTTT.

The rearrangement joins TRBV4-1 to TRBJ2-3, with no clear D. CDR1 MGHRA and CDR2 YSYEKL come from the germline V gene. The CDR3 is 15 amino acids. Trimming took 0 bases from V and 6 from J, leaving 13 bases between them. As DNA, the CDR3 is TGCGCCAGCAGCCAAGATGCACAGCCCCTGGATACGCAGTATTTT. As protein: CASSQDAQPLDTQYF.

This chain links TRBV13 with TRBJ1-1; D gene ambiguous. CDR1 and CDR2 (germline): PRHDT, FYEKMQ (reference sequence). This CDR3 spans 14 amino acids. V lost 2 bases and J 0 bases, leaving 7 bases between the germline ends. In DNA form, the CDR3 reads TGTGCCAGCAGCTTATCTCCCTTGAACACTGAAGCTTTCTTT. It yields the protein CASSLSPLNTEAFF.

V gene TRBV30 combines with J gene TRBJ2-3; 9 bases line up with TRBD1. This CDR3 has 14 residues. The V gene end was trimmed by 1 base and the J gene end by 1 base; junction bases not matched to a gene: 0. Germline loops: CDR1 GTSNPN, CDR2 SVGIG (reference sequence). The CDR3 sequence is CAWSGTGGTDTQYF. The CDR3 region has the DNA TGTGCCTGGAGTGGGACAGGGGGCACAGATACGCAGTATTTT.

The chain recombines TRBV28 with TRBJ1-1; no clear D gene. CDR3 length equals 11 residues. Germline-derived CDR1 and CDR2 are MDHEN and SYDVKM. Trimming took 5 bases from V and 8 from J, leaving 9 bases between them. In nucleotides, the CDR3 is TGTGCCAGCAGTGGCAGAGCCGAAGCTTTCTTT. The encoded protein is CASSGRAEAFF.

This chain joins TRBV6-2 or TRBV6-3 and TRBJ1-1; perhaps TRBD1 as D (5 bases). The CDR3 is 15 amino acids. CDR1 is MNHEY, CDR2 SVGEGT, per germline. Trimming pared 2 bases from V and 1 base from J, leaving 11 bases between. The CDR3 sequence is CASSYAQGRNTEAFF. The CDR3 nucleotides are TGTGCCAGCAGTTACGCTCAGGGCAGGAACACTGAAGCTTTCTTT.

The V and J genes are TRBV29-1 and TRBJ2-1; no definite D call. Germline assignment: CDR1 SQVTM and CDR2 ANQGSEA. With 3 bases removed from V and 6 bases from J, the gap between germline ends came to 12 bases. The CDR3 length is 13 residues. The CDR3 spells CSVDPGLGNEQFF. CDR3 coding DNA: TGCAGCGTTGACCCTGGTTTAGGCAATGAGCAGTTCTTC.

This clone was seen once. The rearrangement links TRBV18 to TRBJ2-7; a weak D match, TRBD1 (6 bases). CDR3 length: 14 residues. Germline values: CDR1 KGHSH, CDR2 LQKENI. V was trimmed by 8 bases and J by 2 bases, leaving 16 bases between them. The DNA of the CDR3 is TGTGCCAGCGAGGACAGAGGATCCCCCTACGAGCAGTACTTC. Encoded protein: CASEDRGSPYEQYF. Combining the CDR3 with reference TRBV18 and TRBJ2-7 gives the whole variable domain NAGVMQNPRHLVRRRGQEARLRCSPMKGHSHVYWYRQLPEEGLKFMVYLQKENIIDESGMPKERFSAEFPKEGPSILRIQQVVRGDSAAYFCASEDRGSPYEQYFGPGTRLTVT.

V is TRBV5-1 and J is TRBJ1-1; D unclear. CDR1 SGHRS and CDR2 YFSETQ come from the germline V gene. The V and J ends lost 3 bases and 5 bases respectively, with 8 bases between them. The CDR3 runs to 12 residues. The CDR3 region is CASSSEVTEAFF. The DNA for the CDR3 is TGCGCCAGCAGCTCGGAGGTGACTGAAGCTTTCTTT.

The count of this clone is one. V gene TRBV10-3 combines with J gene TRBJ1-1; D remains unclear. Germline CDR1 ENHRY, CDR2 SYGVKD. V lost 3 bases, J lost 0 bases, and 8 bases lay in between. CDR3 length: 14 amino acids. The CDR3 protein is CAISESGLNTEAFF. Written as DNA, the CDR3 is TGTGCCATCAGTGAATCGGGTTTGAACACTGAAGCTTTCTTT.

The J gene is TRBJ1-1, the V gene TRBV28; 9 bases are shared with TRBD1. CDR1 and CDR2 from the germline V gene are MDHEN and SYDVKM. V lost 6 bases and J lost 8; bases outside the gene matches: 4. This CDR3 spans 12 amino acids. The CDR3 reads CASSHTGGEAFF. The CDR3 DNA reads TGTGCCAGCAGCCACACAGGGGGCGAAGCTTTCTTT.

The rearrangement joins TRBV5-6 to TRBJ2-7; D uncertain. The CDR3 has 16 residues. The germline V gene encodes CDR1 SGHDT and CDR2 YYEEEE. V dropped 3 bases and J dropped 2 bases, with 18 bases sitting between them. CDR3 loop: CASSSRRTLGPYEQYF. For the CDR3, the DNA is TGTGCCAGCAGCTCCCGTCGCACTTTGGGTCCCTACGAGCAGTACTTC.

V gene TRBV10-3 combines with J gene TRBJ1-2; D perhaps matches TRBD1 (5 bases). The germline V gene has CDR1 ENHRY and CDR2 SYGVKD. The CDR3 contains 14 residues. V was shortened by 2 bases and J by 8 bases, with 15 bases between the two germline ends. CDR3 protein: CAISEMTALAGYTF. The DNA of the CDR3 is TGTGCCATCAGTGAGATGACAGCGCTTGCGGGCTACACCTTC.

This sequence joins TRBV5-1 and TRBJ2-7, with 8 bases identical to TRBD1. V trimming: 4 bases; J trimming: 2 bases; junction bases outside the gene matches: 11. This CDR3 has 16 residues. Germline CDR1 SGHRS, CDR2 YFSETQ. CDR3 region: CASSRAGTGIPYEQYF. CDR3 DNA: TGCGCCAGCAGCCGGGCCGGGACAGGCATACCCTACGAGCAGTACTTC. Filled out from reference TRBV5-1 and TRBJ2-7, the complete variable domain reads KAGVTQTPRYLIKTRGQQVTLSCSPISGHRSVSWYQQTPGQGLQFLFEYFSETQRNKGNFPGRFSGRQFSNSRSEMNVSTLELGDSALYLCASSRAGTGIPYEQYFGPGTRLTVT.

CDR3 DNA sequence: TGTGCCAGCTCCGGGGGACAGGGGTTTGAAAAACTGTTTTTT. It yields the protein CASSGGQGFEKLFF. The chain is built from TRBV7-9 and TRBJ1-4; 10 bases agree with TRBD1. Unmatched junction bases numbered 7, after V lost 8 bases and J lost 7 bases. The germline V gene encodes CDR1 SEHNR and CDR2 FQNEAQ (reference sequence). The CDR3 is 14 residues long.

V usage is TRBV10-1 and J usage is TRBJ1-3; 9 positions match TRBD1. Germline V lookup: CDR1 WNHNN, CDR2 SYGVQD (reference sequence). The CDR3 is made up of 17 amino acids. V trimming: 11 bases; J trimming: 0 bases; junction bases outside the gene matches: 14. Here the CDR3 DNA reads TGCGCCCGCCATTCCTCCGGGACAGGGAACTCTGGAAACACCATATATTTT. Translation gives CARHSSGTGNSGNTIYF.